This T cell receptor beta chain is drawn from a study of post-analysis software for immune sequencing data. Study results and caveats: Five or six TRBV segments, TRBV5-6, TRBV5-1 and TRBV20-1 among them, were found more frequent in patients than controls.

The library was made from cDNA and included unique molecular identifiers. Researchers reported around 510,000 cDNA molecules coming from roughly 1 to 10 million T cells. TCRdb analysed the PCR reads with MiXCR anew, one entry per CDR3 protein. The data hold more than 500,000 distinct CDR3 sequences, with 34% observed a single time. In the case of this clonotype: Its target is unknown.

CDR3 length: 14 residues. Trimming left V 4 bases short and J 5 bases short, with 15 bases between. Germline V gene data show CDR1 as SGHRS and CDR2 as YFSETQ. V gene TRBV5-1 combines with J gene TRBJ1-1; D is possibly TRBD1 (6 bases). The specimen sequenced was blood. This TCR derives from a girl between 2 and 17 years old with multiple sclerosis. CDR3 residues: CASSDLRGGTEAFF. CDR3 coding DNA: TGCGCCAGCAGCGATCTCAGGGGCGGGACTGAAGCTTTCTTT. The full variable domain, completed using reference TRBV5-1 and TRBJ1-1, is KAGVTQTPRYLIKTRGQQVTLSCSPISGHRSVSWYQQTPGQGLQFLFEYFSETQRNKGNFPGRFSGRQFSNSRSEMNVSTLELGDSALYLCASSDLRGGTEAFFGQGTRLTVV.